This T cell receptor beta chain was identified in a study of T cell clonotyping in hematopoietic cell transplantation. About this clone: Its antigen is not known. The junction departs from the called germline gene at one end, perhaps through a read error.

Looked up from germline, CDR1 is SSHAT and CDR2 is FNYEAQ (reference sequence). This CDR3 contains 16 residues. Assay: immunoSEQ multiplex PCR; the TCRdb copy retains only in-frame clones and omits some. The sample holds tens of thousands of clones, nearly 97% seen once. Broader study findings: Graft donor and pretransplant recipient Inverse Simpson Index values predicted broader posttransplant TCR diversity. After transplant, recipient diversity fell while pathologically expanded clonotypes grew through day 180. Few recipient clonotypes overlapped donors; over 97% were de novo at given depth.

The chain joins TRBV7-7 to TRBJ2-2, with a weak D call TRBD2 (5 bases). This receptor was obtained from a young man in good health. Some clones in this sample may be carry-over from other donors' samples. The sample taken for sequencing was peripheral blood mononuclear cells. CDR3 in DNA: TGTGCTAGCAGCTTATCTGAGGGAGCCAACACCGGGGAGCTGTTTTTT. This sequence encodes CASSLSEGANTGELFF.